Here is one TCR beta chain with its context. Unique molecular identifiers were attached to individual cDNA molecules during library preparation. One entry per CDR3 protein, called by TCRdb with MiXCR from the reads. Among fewer than 150,000 distinct CDR3 sequences listed, around 9% were seen once. This CDR3 comprises 14 residues. Germline CDR1 SGHAT, CDR2 FQNNGV. The V and J ends lost 0 bases and 6 bases respectively, with 9 bases between them. The data derive from a study of human T cells and chemical hapten exposure. Total RNA extraction was carried out from unfractionated whole blood. The chain uses TRBV11-2 and TRBJ1-5; tentative D call: TRBD1 (6 bases). This TCR derives from a human donor in good health. Some clones in this sample may be carry-over from other donors' samples. Material: whole blood. The CDR3 loop reads CASSLDPGVQPQHF. The CDR3 nucleotides are TGTGCCAGCAGCTTAGATCCAGGGGTTCAGCCCCAGCATTTT.